What follows are 30 T cell receptor beta chains derived from one specimen sequenced in a study of T cell responses to AZD1222 COVID-19 vaccine. Profiled with immunoSEQ multiplex PCR; TCRdb holds only in-frame clones, not every one. The sample holds approximately 150,000 clones; under 90% are singletons and the top ten take 1.5% to 2%. The sequencing used peripheral blood, collected 28 days after the second AZD1222 dose. The receptors come from an adult who received the AZD1222 COVID-19 vaccine.

The V gene is TRBV10-3, the J gene TRBJ1-1; 10 bases align to TRBD1. CDR1 and CDR2 (germline): ENHRY, SYGVKD. CDR3 size: 13 residues. V shed 6 bases, J shed 3 bases, and the junction held 1 base outside the gene matches. CDR3 in amino acids: CAISGTGDTEAFF. CDR3 DNA sequence: TGTGCCATCAGCGGGACAGGGGACACTGAAGCTTTCTTT.

This chain joins TRBV5-6 and TRBJ1-2; D ambiguous. V was pared by 4 bases and J by 5 bases, with 21 bases between. The CDR3 contains 16 residues. The germline gives CDR1 SGHDT, CDR2 YYEEEE. This chain's CDR3 is CASSPPPGKGRYGYTF. In nucleotides, the CDR3 is TGTGCCAGCAGCCCGCCCCCTGGGAAGGGAAGGTATGGCTACACCTTC.

This clone was detected only once. Other DNA sequences in this specimen translate into the identical CDR3. This CDR3 reads CASSQGQGNQPQHF. For the CDR3, the DNA is TGTGCCAGCAGCCAAGGACAGGGTAATCAGCCCCAGCATTTT. The V and J genes are TRBV3-1 (or the pseudogene TRBV3-2) and TRBJ1-5; 7 positions match TRBD1. This CDR3 is built from 14 residues. Germline V lookup: CDR1 LGHDT, CDR2 YNNKEL (reference sequence). The V segment lost 1 base and the J segment 4 bases; nucleotides outside the gene matches: 1.

This clone occurred once. The chain combines TRBV6-5 with TRBJ1-3, with D perhaps matching TRBD1 (5 bases). The V gene lost 6 bases and the J gene lost 1 base, with 13 bases spanning the gap. From germline, CDR1 is MNHEY and CDR2 SVGAGI. CDR3 length: 15 residues. CDR3: CASRLPRESGNTIYF. In nucleotides, the CDR3 is TGTGCCAGCAGACTGCCCAGGGAATCTGGAAACACCATATATTTT.

The V and J genes are TRBV10-3 and TRBJ2-5, with 7 positions matching TRBD1. V shed 6 bases, J shed 5 bases, and the junction held 15 bases outside the gene matches. This CDR3 has 16 amino acids. The V gene's germline CDR1 is ENHRY and CDR2 SYGVKD. The CDR3: CAISQTGLATRETQYF. In DNA, the CDR3 is TGTGCCATCAGCCAGACAGGGTTGGCGACCAGGGAGACCCAGTACTTC.

As concerns this clone: The sample carries other DNA sequences with the same CDR3. The rearrangement joins TRBV15 to TRBJ1-5; D uncertain. CDR1 and CDR2 from the germline V gene are LNHNV and YYDKDF (reference sequence). There are 15 residues in the CDR3. V was shortened by 0 bases and J by 3 bases, with 9 bases between the two germline ends. CDR3 in DNA: TGTGCCACCAGCAGAGATCGGGTCTCCAATCAGCCCCAGCATTTT. It encodes CATSRDRVSNQPQHF.

V is TRBV12-3 or TRBV12-4 and J is TRBJ2-5; a possible D gene is TRBD2 (5 bases). This CDR3 contains 12 residues. V lost 7 bases, J lost 6 bases, and 12 bases lay in between. DNA for the CDR3: TGTGCCAGCAACGGCGGAGGACAGACCCAGTACTTC. As protein: CASNGGGQTQYF.

A single count supports this clone. The V call is TRBV3-1 (or the pseudogene TRBV3-2), the J call TRBJ2-5; 7 bases agree with TRBD2. There are 16 residues in the CDR3. Unmatched junction bases numbered 6, after V lost 1 base and J lost 1 base. Germline V lookup: CDR1 LGHDT, CDR2 YNNKEL (reference sequence). CDR3 coding DNA: TGTGCCAGCAGCCAAGCCCTCCGGGGGGTCCAAGAGACCCAGTACTTC. It specifies CASSQALRGVQETQYF.

This rearrangement joins TRBV20-1 to TRBJ2-7; TRBD2 agrees at 13 bases. Germline values: CDR1 DFQATT, CDR2 SNEGSKA (reference sequence). The CDR3 loop spans 16 amino acids. V lost 3 bases and J lost 5; bases outside the gene matches: 10. CDR3: CSASRLAGGYRDEQYF. For the CDR3, the DNA is TGCAGTGCTAGTAGACTAGCGGGGGGTTATAGGGACGAGCAGTACTTC.

J is TRBJ1-1 and V is TRBV9; weak D call: TRBD1 (6 bases). Germline CDR1 and CDR2: SGDLS and YYNGEE. This CDR3 contains 13 residues. The ends were cut back, 4 bases at V and 4 bases at J, with 11 bases in the middle. CDR3 sequence (DNA): TGTGCCAGCAGCCCTACAGGGAGCACTGAAGCTTTCTTT. This codes for CASSPTGSTEAFF. Combining the CDR3 with reference TRBV9 and TRBJ1-1 gives the whole variable domain DSGVTQTPKHLITATGQRVTLRCSPRSGDLSVYWYQQSLDQGLQFLIQYYNGEERAKGNILERFSAQQFPDLHSELNLSSLELGDSALYFCASSPTGSTEAFFGQGTRLTVV.

This rearrangement joins TRBV5-4 to TRBJ2-3; 12 nucleotides align to TRBD2. The CDR3 sequence is 17 residues long. CDR1 is SGHNT and CDR2 is YYREEE in the germline V gene (reference sequence). V shed 3 bases and J 4 bases; nucleotides not matched to a gene: 9. The CDR3 spells CASSSNAGTSGSDTQYF. CDR3 nucleotides: TGTGCCAGCAGCTCAAATGCCGGGACTAGCGGGTCAGATACGCAGTATTTT.

This clone was recorded only once. The V gene is TRBV2, the J gene TRBJ1-1; weak D call: TRBD1 (5 bases). The CDR3 contains 14 residues. CDR1 and CDR2 (germline): SNHLY, FYNNEI. The V end lost 8 bases, the J end lost 0 bases, and 13 bases lay between the germline ends. The CDR3, as DNA: TGTGCCAGCCGTGTGGGGCAAATGAACACTGAAGCTTTCTTT. Translating it yields CASRVGQMNTEAFF.

This chain uses TRBV19 with TRBJ1-1; 9 positions agree with TRBD1. V shed 9 bases and J 3 bases; nucleotides not matched to a gene: 11. The length of the CDR3 is 15 residues. Germline-derived CDR1 and CDR2 are LNHDA and SQIVND (reference sequence). The CDR3 DNA reads as TGTGCCAGCGGAAAAGGAAGACAGGGGGACACTGAAGCTTTCTTT. It translates to CASGKGRQGDTEAFF.

J is TRBJ2-3 and V is TRBV18, with TRBD1 matching 8 bases. Germline values: CDR1 KGHSH, CDR2 LQKENI. The CDR3 sequence is 17 residues long. J gave up 2 bases and V 4 bases, and 11 bases lay outside the gene matches. In DNA form, the CDR3 reads TGTGCCAGCTCACTGAGGACCGGGACAGGCACCACAGATACGCAGTATTTT. It encodes CASSLRTGTGTTDTQYF.

The V gene is TRBV27, the J gene TRBJ2-2; TRBD2 matches 10 bases. Losses at the gene ends were 3 bases for V and 5 bases for J; bases not matched to a gene: 6. The CDR3 extends over 16 amino acids. Germline CDR1 MNHEY, CDR2 SMNVEV (reference sequence). CDR3 in DNA: TGTGCCAGCAGTTTTCTAGCGGGAGCAAAGACCGGGGAGCTGTTTTTT. Its translation is CASSFLAGAKTGELFF.

Concerning this clone itself: This sample includes further DNA sequences coding for the same CDR3. The chain has TRBV19 and TRBJ2-2; D remains ambiguous. CDR1 is LNHDA and CDR2 is SQIVND in the germline V gene (reference sequence). Between the trimmed V and J ends, which lost 3 bases and 0 bases, there was a span of 11 bases. The CDR3 totals 16 residues. The chain's CDR3 is CASSIRRLANTGELFF. Here the CDR3 DNA reads TGTGCCAGTAGTATCCGTCGATTAGCGAACACCGGGGAGCTGTTTTTT.

This clone was seen only a few times. The rearrangement uses TRBV7-2 and TRBJ1-1, with 8 bases matching TRBD1. Germline V gives CDR1 SGHTA, CDR2 FQGNSA. J was trimmed by 1 base and V by 5 bases; bases with no gene match: 6. This CDR3 is 15 amino acids long. The CDR3 sequence is CASSIPTGGNTEAFF. The CDR3 DNA reads as TGTGCCAGCAGCATTCCAACAGGGGGGAACACTGAAGCTTTCTTT.

In its sample, this clone was seen a few times. CDR3 DNA sequence: TGTGCCAGCCTAAGTCCCGCCGGAAGGTCCCACGAGCAGTACTTC. Protein: CASLSPAGRSHEQYF. This chain uses TRBV28 with TRBJ2-7; no clear D gene. Trimming left V 8 bases short and J 5 bases short, with 22 bases between. Germline CDR1 MDHEN, CDR2 SYDVKM. The CDR3 is 15 amino acids.

This chain's CDR3 is CSASPQGQSSYEQYF. As DNA, the CDR3 is TGCAGTGCTAGTCCCCAGGGGCAAAGCTCCTACGAGCAGTACTTC. The chain couples TRBV20-1 to TRBJ2-7, with D possibly TRBD1 on 6 matching bases. The CDR3 is made up of 15 amino acids. The germline CDR1 and CDR2 sequences are DFQATT and SNEGSKA (reference sequence). The ends were cut back, 3 bases at V and 0 bases at J, with 15 bases in the middle.

The rearrangement links TRBV5-1 to TRBJ1-6; weak D call: TRBD1 (5 bases). V was clipped by 4 bases and J by 7 bases, with 15 bases between them. The CDR3 is 15 amino acids. Germline V gene lookup returns CDR1 SGHRS and CDR2 YFSETQ. The CDR3: CASSVNQGNNSPLHF. In DNA, the CDR3 is TGCGCCAGCAGCGTAAACCAGGGAAACAATTCACCCCTCCACTTT.

The genes are TRBV7-9 and TRBJ1-5; 7 bases fit TRBD1. The CDR3 contains 15 residues. V gave up 3 bases and J gave up 1 base; unmatched junction bases: 3. Per the germline V gene, CDR1 is SEHNR and CDR2 is FQNEAQ (reference sequence). This chain's CDR3 is CASSLGRGSNQPQHF. CDR3 DNA: TGTGCCAGCAGCTTGGGCAGGGGGAGCAATCAGCCCCAGCATTTT.

The V gene is TRBV5-4, the J gene TRBJ1-2; D is uncertain. Germline V gene sequence: CDR1 SGHNT, CDR2 YYREEE (reference sequence). This CDR3 is 15 amino acids long. Trimming took off 0 bases at V and 8 bases at J, with 17 bases between the two ends. The CDR3 spells CASSLVGTVGEGYTF. CDR3 in DNA: TGTGCCAGCAGCTTGGTAGGCACCGTCGGGGAAGGCTACACCTTC.

This clone has a single count. This chain uses TRBV30 with TRBJ2-1, with 7 bases identical to TRBD2. The V and J ends lost 4 bases and 8 bases, in that order; junction bases with no gene match: 8. The CDR3 sequence is 13 residues long. Germline V gives CDR1 GTSNPN, CDR2 SVGIG (reference sequence). CDR3 sequence (DNA): TGTGCCTGGACCTGGGGGGGTAGGGATGAGCAGTTCTTC. Translation: CAWTWGGRDEQFF.

V and J are TRBV7-2 and TRBJ2-5; D possibly matches TRBD1 or TRBD2 (7 bases each). The CDR3 covers 16 residues. Trimming took off 2 bases at V and 5 bases at J, with 18 bases between the two ends. Germline lookup yields CDR1 SGHTA and CDR2 FQGNSA. CDR3: CASSLSGGGRGETQYF. The CDR3 DNA sequence: TGTGCCAGCAGCTTATCAGGGGGAGGGAGGGGGGAGACCCAGTACTTC.

The chain links TRBV6-5 to TRBJ1-3; D is uncertain. Trimming removed 7 bases at V and 4 bases at J, with 17 bases between. The CDR3 spans 15 residues. The V gene's germline CDR1 is MNHEY and CDR2 SVGAGI. The CDR3 coding sequence is TGTGCCAGCACCCATTCGGGCGTCGCCGGAAACACCATATATTTT. This encodes CASTHSGVAGNTIYF.

The rearrangement uses TRBV20-1 and TRBJ1-2; tentative D call: TRBD1 (5 bases). There are 11 residues in the CDR3. Germline loops: CDR1 DFQATT, CDR2 SNEGSKA (reference sequence). The germline V and J ends were trimmed by 5 bases and 8 bases, with 12 bases remaining between them. This CDR3 reads CSAGVGAGYTF. In DNA form, the CDR3 reads TGCAGTGCTGGAGTCGGGGCCGGCTACACCTTC.

This chain uses TRBV28 with TRBJ1-2; the match to TRBD1 covers 11 bases. V shed 3 bases and J 5 bases; nucleotides not matched to a gene: 8. The CDR3 runs 16 residues. The germline V gene encodes CDR1 MDHEN and CDR2 SYDVKM. CDR3 residues: CASSFHGQGAGYGYTF. CDR3 DNA: TGTGCCAGCAGTTTCCACGGACAGGGGGCGGGGTATGGCTACACCTTC.

The chain joins TRBV15 to TRBJ1-4, with 7 bases lining up with TRBD1. Per germline, CDR1 LNHNV and CDR2 YYDKDF (reference sequence). The CDR3 length is 16 residues. Trimming cost V 0 bases and J 7 bases; bases outside gene matches: 8. As DNA, the CDR3 is TGTGCCACCAGCAGAGATCTTCAAGGGGGCAGTGAAAAACTGTTTTTT. Residues: CATSRDLQGGSEKLFF. The whole variable domain, filled in from reference TRBV15 and TRBJ1-4, reads DAMVIQNPRYQVTQFGKPVTLSCSQTLNHNVMYWYQQKSSQAPKLLFHYYDKDFNNEADTPDNFQSRRPNTSFCFLDIRSPGLGDTAMYLCATSRDLQGGSEKLFFGSGTQLSVL.

The V call is TRBV5-4, the J call TRBJ1-1; TRBD1 agrees at 7 bases. V lost 6 bases, J lost 1 base, and 6 bases stayed unmatched. Germline assignment: CDR1 SGHNT and CDR2 YYREEE (reference sequence). The CDR3 totals 14 residues. CDR3 in amino acids: CASTKNRGNTEAFF. The CDR3 DNA follows: TGTGCCAGCACGAAGAACAGGGGGAACACTGAAGCTTTCTTT.

J is TRBJ1-5 and V is TRBV4-1, with TRBD1 identical over 7 bases. CDR1 MGHRA and CDR2 YSYEKL come from the germline V gene. V shed 5 bases and J 1 base; nucleotides not matched to a gene: 2. The CDR3 length is 14 residues. CDR3 nucleotides: TGCGCCAGCAGCAGGGGGCTCAGCAATCAGCCCCAGCATTTT. Its protein product is CASSRGLSNQPQHF.